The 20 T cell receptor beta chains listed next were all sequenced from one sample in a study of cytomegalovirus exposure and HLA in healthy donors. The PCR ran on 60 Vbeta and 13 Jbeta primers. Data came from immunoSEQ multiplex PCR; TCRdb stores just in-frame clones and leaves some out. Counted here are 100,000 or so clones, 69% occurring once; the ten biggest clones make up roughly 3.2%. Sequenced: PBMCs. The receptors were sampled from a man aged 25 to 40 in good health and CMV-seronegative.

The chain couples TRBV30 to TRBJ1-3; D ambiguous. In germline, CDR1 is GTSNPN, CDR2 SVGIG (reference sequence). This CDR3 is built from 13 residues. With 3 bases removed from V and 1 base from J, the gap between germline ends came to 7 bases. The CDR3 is CAWRRRSGNTIYF. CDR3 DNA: TGTGCCTGGAGACGTAGATCTGGAAACACCATATATTTT.

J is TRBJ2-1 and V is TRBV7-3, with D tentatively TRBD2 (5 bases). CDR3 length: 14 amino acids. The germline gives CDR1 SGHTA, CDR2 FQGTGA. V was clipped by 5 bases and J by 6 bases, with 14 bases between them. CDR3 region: CASSRNPGLNEQFF. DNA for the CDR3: TGTGCCAGCAGCCGAAATCCAGGACTCAATGAGCAGTTCTTC.

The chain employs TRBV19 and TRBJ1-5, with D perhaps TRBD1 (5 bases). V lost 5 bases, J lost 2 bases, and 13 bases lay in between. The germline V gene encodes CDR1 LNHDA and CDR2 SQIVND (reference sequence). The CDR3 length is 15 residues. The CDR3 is CASSPRQLGNQPQHF. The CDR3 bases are TGTGCCAGTAGTCCGCGACAGTTGGGCAATCAGCCCCAGCATTTT. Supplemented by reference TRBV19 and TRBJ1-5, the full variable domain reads DGGITQSPKYLFRKEGQNVTLSCEQNLNHDAMYWYRQDPGQGLRLIYYSQIVNDFQKGDIAEGYSVSREKKESFPLTVTSAQKNPTAFYLCASSPRQLGNQPQHFGDGTRLSIL.

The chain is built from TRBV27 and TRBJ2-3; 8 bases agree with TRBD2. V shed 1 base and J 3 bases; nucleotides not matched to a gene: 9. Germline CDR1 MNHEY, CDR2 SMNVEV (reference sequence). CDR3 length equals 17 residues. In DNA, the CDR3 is TGTGCCAGCAGTTTATTAGGTAGCGGGATTACTACAGATACGCAGTATTTT. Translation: CASSLLGSGITTDTQYF.

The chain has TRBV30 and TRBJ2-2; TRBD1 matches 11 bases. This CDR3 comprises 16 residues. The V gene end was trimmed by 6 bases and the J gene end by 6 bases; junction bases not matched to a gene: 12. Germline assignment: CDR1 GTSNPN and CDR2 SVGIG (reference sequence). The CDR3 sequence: CACRSAGTGGSGELFF. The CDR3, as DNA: TGTGCCTGCCGATCCGCCGGGACAGGGGGGTCCGGGGAGCTGTTTTTT.

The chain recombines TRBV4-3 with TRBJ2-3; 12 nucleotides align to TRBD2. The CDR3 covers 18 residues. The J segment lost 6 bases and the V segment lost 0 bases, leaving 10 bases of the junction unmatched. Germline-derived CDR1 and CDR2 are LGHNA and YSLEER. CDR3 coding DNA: TGCGCCAGCAGCCAAGAGCCATCAACTAGCGGGAGGTGGGATACGCAGTATTTT. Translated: CASSQEPSTSGRWDTQYF.

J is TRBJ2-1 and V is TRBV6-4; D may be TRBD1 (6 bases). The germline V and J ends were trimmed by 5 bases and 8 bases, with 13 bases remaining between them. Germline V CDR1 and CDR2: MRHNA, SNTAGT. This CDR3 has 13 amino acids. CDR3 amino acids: CASSNIQGHEQFF. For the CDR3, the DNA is TGTGCCAGCAGTAACATACAGGGACATGAGCAGTTCTTC.

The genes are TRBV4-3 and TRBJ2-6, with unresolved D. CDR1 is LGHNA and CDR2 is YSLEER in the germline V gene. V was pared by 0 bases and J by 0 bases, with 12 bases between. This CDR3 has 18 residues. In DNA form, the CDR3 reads TGCGCCAGCAGCCAAGATAAACCGGTGAGCTCTGGGGCCAACGTCCTGACTTTC. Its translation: CASSQDKPVSSGANVLTF.

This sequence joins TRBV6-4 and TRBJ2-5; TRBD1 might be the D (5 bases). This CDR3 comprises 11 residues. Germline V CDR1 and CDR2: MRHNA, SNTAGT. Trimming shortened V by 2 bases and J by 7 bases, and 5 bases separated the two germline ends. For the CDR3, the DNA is TGTGCCAGCAGTGACGGGGCGACCCAGTACTTC. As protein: CASSDGATQYF.

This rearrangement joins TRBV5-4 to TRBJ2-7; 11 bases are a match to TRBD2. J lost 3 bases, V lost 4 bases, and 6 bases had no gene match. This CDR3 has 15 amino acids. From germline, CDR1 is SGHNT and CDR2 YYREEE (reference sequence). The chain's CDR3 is CASSRRLAGNYEQYF. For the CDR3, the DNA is TGTGCCAGCAGCCGCCGACTAGCGGGAAACTACGAGCAGTACTTC.

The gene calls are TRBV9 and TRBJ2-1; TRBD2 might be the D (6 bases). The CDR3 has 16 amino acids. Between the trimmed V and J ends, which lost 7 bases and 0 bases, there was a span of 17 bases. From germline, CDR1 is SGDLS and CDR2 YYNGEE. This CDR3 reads CASSSGLRGSYNEQFF. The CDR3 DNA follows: TGTGCCAGCTCCAGCGGGTTGCGGGGCTCCTACAATGAGCAGTTCTTC. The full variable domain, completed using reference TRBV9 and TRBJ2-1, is DSGVTQTPKHLITATGQRVTLRCSPRSGDLSVYWYQQSLDQGLQFLIQYYNGEERAKGNILERFSAQQFPDLHSELNLSSLELGDSALYFCASSSGLRGSYNEQFFGPGTRLTVL.

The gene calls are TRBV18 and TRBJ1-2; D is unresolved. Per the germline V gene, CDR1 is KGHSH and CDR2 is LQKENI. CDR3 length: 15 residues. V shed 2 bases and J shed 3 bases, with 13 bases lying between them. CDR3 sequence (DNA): TGTGCCAGCTCACCAAGCGTGGAAGTGGACTATGGCTACACCTTC. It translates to CASSPSVEVDYGYTF.

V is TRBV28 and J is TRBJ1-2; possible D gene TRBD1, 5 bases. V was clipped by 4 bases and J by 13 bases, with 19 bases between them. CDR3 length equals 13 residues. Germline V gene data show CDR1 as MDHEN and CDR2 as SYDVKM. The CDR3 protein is CASSSRQAGGSTF. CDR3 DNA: TGTGCCAGCAGTTCACGACAAGCGGGGGGGAGCACCTTC.

The CDR3 spells CSVSPRGSYEQYF. The CDR3 DNA reads TGCAGCGTTTCTCCTCGGGGGTCCTACGAGCAGTACTTC. V and J are TRBV29-1 and TRBJ2-7, with D tentatively TRBD2 (6 bases). Germline V lookup: CDR1 SQVTM, CDR2 ANQGSEA. V lost 5 bases and J lost 1, with 12 bases in between. This CDR3 is 13 amino acids long.

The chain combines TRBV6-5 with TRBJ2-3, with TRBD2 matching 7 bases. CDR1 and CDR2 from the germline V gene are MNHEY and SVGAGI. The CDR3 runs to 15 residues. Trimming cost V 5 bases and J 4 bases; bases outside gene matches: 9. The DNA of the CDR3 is TGTGCCAGCAGTCCCGGGACGGGGGGTCCAGATACGCAGTATTTT. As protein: CASSPGTGGPDTQYF.

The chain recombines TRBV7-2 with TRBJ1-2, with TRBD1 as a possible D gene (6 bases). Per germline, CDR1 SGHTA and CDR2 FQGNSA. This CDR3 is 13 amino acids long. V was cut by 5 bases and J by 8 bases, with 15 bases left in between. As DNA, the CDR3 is TGTGCCAGCAGCGTTCAGGGGCAGGGCGGCTACACCTTC. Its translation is CASSVQGQGGYTF.

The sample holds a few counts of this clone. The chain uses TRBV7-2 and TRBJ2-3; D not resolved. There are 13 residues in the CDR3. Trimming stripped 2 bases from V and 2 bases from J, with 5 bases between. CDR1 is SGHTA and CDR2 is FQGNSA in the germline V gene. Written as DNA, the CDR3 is TGTGCCAGCAGCTTATCTTACACAGATACGCAGTATTTT. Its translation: CASSLSYTDTQYF.

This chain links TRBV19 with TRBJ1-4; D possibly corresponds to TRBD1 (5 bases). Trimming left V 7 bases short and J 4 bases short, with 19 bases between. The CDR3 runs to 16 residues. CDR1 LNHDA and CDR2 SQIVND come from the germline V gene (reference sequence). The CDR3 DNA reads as TGTGCCAGTACTCAACACTCGGGGAGGGGTAATGAAAAACTGTTTTTT. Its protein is CASTQHSGRGNEKLFF.

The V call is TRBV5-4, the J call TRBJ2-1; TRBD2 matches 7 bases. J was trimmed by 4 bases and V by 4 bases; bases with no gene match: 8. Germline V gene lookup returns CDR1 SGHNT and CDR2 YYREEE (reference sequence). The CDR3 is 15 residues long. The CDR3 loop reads CASSTTGTNYNEQFF. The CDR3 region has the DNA TGTGCCAGCAGCACTACCGGGACTAATTACAATGAGCAGTTCTTC.

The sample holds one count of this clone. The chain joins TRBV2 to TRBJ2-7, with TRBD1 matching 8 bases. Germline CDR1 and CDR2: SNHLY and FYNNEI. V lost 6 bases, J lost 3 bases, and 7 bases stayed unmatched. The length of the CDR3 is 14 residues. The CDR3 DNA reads TGTGCCAGCAGGTCGGGACAGGAACTCTACGAGCAGTACTTC. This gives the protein CASRSGQELYEQYF.